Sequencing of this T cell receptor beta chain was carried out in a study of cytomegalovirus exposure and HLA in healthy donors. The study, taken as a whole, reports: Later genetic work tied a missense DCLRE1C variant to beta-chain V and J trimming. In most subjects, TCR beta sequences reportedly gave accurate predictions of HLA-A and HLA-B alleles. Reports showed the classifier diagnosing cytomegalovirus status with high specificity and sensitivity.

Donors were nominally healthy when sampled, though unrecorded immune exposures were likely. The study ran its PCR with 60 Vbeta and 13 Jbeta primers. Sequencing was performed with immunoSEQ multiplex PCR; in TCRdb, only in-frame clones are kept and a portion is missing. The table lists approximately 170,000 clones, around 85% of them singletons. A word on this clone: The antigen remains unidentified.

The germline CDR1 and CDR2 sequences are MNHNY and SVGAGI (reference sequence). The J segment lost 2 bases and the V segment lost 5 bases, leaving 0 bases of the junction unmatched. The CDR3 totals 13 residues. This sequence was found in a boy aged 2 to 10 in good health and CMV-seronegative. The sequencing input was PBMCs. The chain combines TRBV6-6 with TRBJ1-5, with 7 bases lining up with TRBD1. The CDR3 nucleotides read TGTGCCAGCAGTGACAGGGGCAATCAGCCCCAGCATTTT. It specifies CASSDRGNQPQHF.